The 10 T cell receptor beta chains in this list originate from one sample, sequenced in a study of radiotherapy plus CTLA-4 blockade in lung cancer. Repertoires were generated with immunoSEQ multiplex PCR, while TCRdb's copy carries only in-frame clones and drops some. Here the sample spans over 80,000 clones, around 90% being singletons. The sequences come from peripheral blood, collected from a patient treated with radiotherapy plus ipilimumab. The source is a human donor with non-small cell lung cancer that progressed on radiotherapy plus ipilimumab.

The chain has TRBV7-3 and TRBJ2-2; TRBD2 is a possible D gene (6 bases). Trimming cost V 7 bases and J 5 bases, with 8 bases left between them. Per the germline V gene, CDR1 is SGHTA and CDR2 is FQGTGA. The CDR3 covers 12 residues. CDR3 sequence: CASKEGTGELFF. In DNA form, the CDR3 reads TGTGCCAGCAAGGAGGGGACCGGGGAGCTGTTTTTT. Full variable domain (outside the CDR3, taken from reference TRBV7-3 and TRBJ2-2): GAGVSQTPSNKVTEKGKYVELRCDPISGHTALYWYRQSLGQGPEFLIYFQGTGAADDSGLPNDRFFAVRPEGSVSTLKIQRTERGDSAVYLCASKEGTGELFFGEGSRLTVL.

The chain combines TRBV30 with TRBJ2-3, with 8 bases that match TRBD2. The trim removed 2 bases at V and 2 bases at J, leaving 9 bases unmatched. The CDR3 extends over 16 amino acids. CDR1 is GTSNPN and CDR2 is SVGIG in the germline V gene (reference sequence). CDR3 loop: CAWSHESGSLTDTQYF. The CDR3 DNA follows: TGTGCCTGGAGTCACGAGAGCGGGAGTCTCACAGATACGCAGTATTTT.

The chain couples TRBV6-5 to TRBJ2-7; a weak D match, TRBD1 (5 bases). V was pared by 0 bases and J by 2 bases, with 11 bases between. The germline CDR1 and CDR2 sequences are MNHEY and SVGAGI. This CDR3 region has 15 residues. As DNA, the CDR3 is TGTGCCAGCAGTTACTCGGTCCAGGGTACCTACGAGCAGTACTTC. This gives the protein CASSYSVQGTYEQYF.

V usage is TRBV7-8 and J usage is TRBJ1-2; no reliable D call. There are 14 residues in the CDR3. CDR1 SGHVS and CDR2 FQNEAQ come from the germline V gene. The germline V and J ends were trimmed by 0 bases and 3 bases, with 8 bases remaining between them. CDR3 loop: CASSLADGYYGYTF. DNA for the CDR3: TGTGCCAGCAGCTTAGCGGACGGATACTATGGCTACACCTTC.

The CDR3 DNA follows: TGTGCCATCAGTGAGCCGAGGGCTAGCGGGAATCAAGAGACCCAGTACTTC. Translating gives CAISEPRASGNQETQYF. The chain recombines TRBV10-3 with TRBJ2-5; 9 bases line up with TRBD2. CDR3 size: 17 residues. With 2 bases clipped from V and 2 bases from J, the junction kept 9 bases outside the gene matches. The germline V gene encodes CDR1 ENHRY and CDR2 SYGVKD.

The chain joins TRBV5-1 to TRBJ2-7, with TRBD2 identical over 14 bases. The CDR3 consists of 15 residues. V shed 4 bases, J shed 4 bases, and the junction held 4 bases outside the gene matches. CDR1 and CDR2 from the germline V gene are SGHRS and YFSETQ. CDR3 sequence reads: CASSPGTSGGYEQYF. As DNA, the CDR3 is TGCGCCAGCAGCCCCGGGACTAGCGGGGGTTACGAGCAGTACTTC. Full variable domain (remainder filled in from reference TRBV5-1 and TRBJ2-7): KAGVTQTPRYLIKTRGQQVTLSCSPISGHRSVSWYQQTPGQGLQFLFEYFSETQRNKGNFPGRFSGRQFSNSRSEMNVSTLELGDSALYLCASSPGTSGGYEQYFGPGTRLTVT.

This clone was detected a few times. The V call is TRBV7-9, the J call TRBJ2-7, with D perhaps assigned TRBD1 or TRBD2 (6 bases each). The germline V gene encodes CDR1 SEHNR and CDR2 FQNEAQ (reference sequence). V was cut by 1 base and J by 6 bases, with 16 bases left in between. CDR3 length equals 15 residues. In DNA form, the CDR3 reads TGTGCCAGCAGCTTAGTCGGTGGGGGGCCAGTCGAGCAGTACTTC. It is translated as CASSLVGGGPVEQYF. The entire variable domain, with the rest obtained from reference TRBV7-9 and TRBJ2-7, is as follows: DTGVSQNPRHKITKRGQNVTFRCDPISEHNRLYWYRQTLGQGPEFLTYFQNEAQLEKSRLLSDRFSAERPKGSFSTLEIQRTEQGDSAMYLCASSLVGGGPVEQYFGPGTRLTVT.

The J gene is TRBJ2-6, the V gene TRBV13; TRBD2 is a possible D gene (6 bases). CDR3 length: 15 amino acids. V lost 6 bases to trimming and J lost 3 bases, with 12 bases between them. Germline values: CDR1 PRHDT, CDR2 FYEKMQ (reference sequence). CDR3 nucleotides: TGTGCCAGCAGGCGGGATGCATATGGGGCCAACGTCCTGACTTTC. Amino acids: CASRRDAYGANVLTF.

The V and J genes are TRBV2 and TRBJ2-2; 9 nucleotides agree with TRBD1. The CDR3 extends over 16 amino acids. V lost 1 base and J lost 5; bases outside the gene matches: 5. The germline V gene encodes CDR1 SNHLY and CDR2 FYNNEI. This chain's CDR3 is CASSEGGQGTTGELFF. The DNA for the CDR3 is TGTGCCAGCAGTGAAGGGGGACAGGGAACAACCGGGGAGCTGTTTTTT.

This rearrangement joins TRBV18 to TRBJ2-7; D possibly matches TRBD1 or TRBD2 (5 bases each). Trimming took 2 bases from V and 0 from J, leaving 11 bases between them. The CDR3 loop spans 15 amino acids. Germline-derived CDR1 and CDR2 are KGHSH and LQKENI. The CDR3 loop reads CASSPLPGTSYEQYF. The DNA of the CDR3 is TGTGCCAGCTCACCATTACCGGGGACCTCCTACGAGCAGTACTTC.